A selection of T cell receptor beta chains follows, all from one sample in a study of T cells in Graves' hyperthyroidism and ophthalmopathy. TCRdb re-derived calls from the multiplex PCR reads in MiXCR, one entry per CDR3 protein. The data show over 200,000 distinct CDR3 sequences, about 16% seen once. The sequencing input was blood. These receptors all come from a man aged 35-49 years with Graves' hyperthyroidism. CDR3s include the opening cysteine and the closing phenylalanine or tryptophan. The D gene is left open where the match is weak. Some rows mark clone size as missing; the rest say once, few, many or name a class of expanded clone.

J: TRBJ2-1
D: TRBD1
V: TRBV6-2/TRBV6-3
size: many
CDR3: CASSSAGTGYNEQFF
DNA: TGTGCCAGCAGTTCCGCGGGGACAGGGTACAATGAGCAGTTCTTC

J: TRBJ2-7
D: TRBD2
V: TRBV6-5
size: many
CDR3: CASSYGLAGGYEQYF
DNA: TGTGCCAGCAGTTATGGGCTAGCGGGGGGATACGAGCAGTACTTC

J: TRBJ2-3
D: TRBD2
V: TRBV20-1
size: many
CDR3: CSGKLAGGRGTQYF
DNA: TGCAGTGGAAAACTAGCGGGGGGCCGTGGGACGCAGTATTTT

J: TRBJ1-1
D: -
V: TRBV29-1
size: few
CDR3: CSVPGMNTEAFF
DNA: TGCAGCGTTCCAGGGATGAACACTGAAGCTTTCTTT

J: TRBJ2-1
D: -
V: TRBV2
size: many
CDR3: CASSDGRRNEQFF
DNA: TGTGCCAGCAGTGACGGCAGGCGCAATGAGCAGTTCTTC

J: TRBJ2-3
D: TRBD1
V: TRBV6-2/TRBV6-3
size: few
CDR3: CASSYSKTGNTDTQYF
DNA: TGTGCCAGCAGTTACTCGAAGACAGGGAACACAGATACGCAGTATTTT

J: TRBJ2-3
D: -
V: TRBV10-3
size: many
CDR3: CAISEPRGPTGDTQYF
DNA: TGTGCCATCAGTGAGCCCCGGGGCCCGACTGGGGATACGCAGTATTTT

J: TRBJ2-1
D: TRBD2
V: TRBV13
size: few
CDR3: CASSMRGGPNEQFF
DNA: TGTGCCAGCAGTATGCGGGGGGGCCCCAATGAGCAGTTCTTC

J: TRBJ1-5
D: -
V: TRBV28
size: -
CDR3: CASSPMSNQPQHF
DNA: TGTGCCAGCAGTCCGATGAGCAATCAGCCCCAGCATTTT

J: TRBJ2-6
D: -
V: TRBV2
size: many
CDR3: CASTSGSSSGANVLTF
DNA: TGTGCCAGCACCTCGGGGTCCAGCTCTGGGGCCAACGTCCTGACTTTC

J: TRBJ2-2
D: TRBD2
V: TRBV20-1
size: -
CDR3: CSASVPGLARDGELFF
DNA: TGCAGTGCCTCTGTCCCGGGACTAGCGCGCGACGGGGAGCTGTTTTTT

J: TRBJ2-3
D: -
V: TRBV24-1
size: -
CDR3: CATSLNQGSHTDTQYF
DNA: TGTGCCACCAGTCTCAACCAGGGGTCCCACACAGATACGCAGTATTTT

J: TRBJ2-4
D: -
V: TRBV5-6
size: few
CDR3: CASSLYTTEPIQYF
DNA: TGTGCCAGCAGCTTGTACACGACAGAACCGATTCAGTACTTC

J: TRBJ2-1
D: -
V: TRBV16
size: many
CDR3: CASSQSPTSYNEQFF
DNA: TGTGCCAGCAGCCAATCGCCAACTAGTTACAATGAGCAGTTCTTC

J: TRBJ2-5
D: TRBD1
V: TRBV4-3
size: -
CDR3: CASSSDRGETQYF
DNA: TGCGCCAGCAGCTCGGACAGGGGTGAAACCCAGTACTTC

J: TRBJ1-1
D: -
V: TRBV11-2
size: many
CDR3: CASSLGGSVNTEAFF
DNA: TGTGCCAGCAGCTTAGGTGGCAGCGTAAACACTGAAGCTTTCTTT

J: TRBJ2-3
D: TRBD2
V: TRBV3-1
size: many
CDR3: CASSRLAPGTDTQYF
DNA: TGTGCCAGCAGCCGACTAGCCCCCGGCACAGATACGCAGTATTTT

J: TRBJ2-5
D: -
V: TRBV28
size: many
CDR3: CASSGDGETQYF
DNA: TGTGCCAGCAGTGGGGACGGAGAGACCCAGTACTTC

J: TRBJ2-5
D: -
V: TRBV18
size: many
CDR3: CASSPLPGKETQYF
DNA: TGTGCCAGCTCACCACTTCCAGGGAAAGAGACCCAGTACTTC

J: TRBJ2-1
D: TRBD2
V: TRBV20-1
size: many
CDR3: CSARGSSGNEQFF
DNA: TGCAGTGCTAGAGGATCTAGCGGCAATGAGCAGTTCTTC

J: TRBJ2-3
D: TRBD2
V: TRBV6-1
size: few
CDR3: CASSRVAGADTQYF
DNA: TGTGCCAGCAGCCGAGTGGCGGGGGCAGATACGCAGTATTTT

J: TRBJ1-4
D: TRBD1
V: TRBV7-6
size: -
CDR3: CASSPGTAINEKLFF
DNA: TGTGCCAGCAGCCCGGGGACAGCCATAAATGAAAAACTGTTTTTT

J: TRBJ2-7
D: TRBD1
V: TRBV20-1
size: few
CDR3: CSARFRDREGEQYF
DNA: TGCAGTGCTAGATTCCGGGACAGGGAAGGGGAGCAGTACTTC

J: TRBJ1-5
D: -
V: TRBV9
size: many
CDR3: CASSPQAVAQPQHF
DNA: TGTGCCAGCAGCCCCCAGGCAGTCGCTCAGCCCCAGCATTTT

J: TRBJ2-5
D: -
V: TRBV2
size: many
CDR3: CASRVGTRETQYF
DNA: TGTGCCAGCAGGGTCGGAACGAGAGAGACCCAGTACTTC

J: TRBJ2-3
D: -
V: TRBV7-9
size: many
CDR3: CASSLTFADTQYF
DNA: TGTGCCAGCAGCTTAACTTTCGCAGATACGCAGTATTTT

J: TRBJ1-2
D: -
V: TRBV28
size: many
CDR3: CASSLRPRKFYGYTF
DNA: TGTGCCAGCAGTTTACGTCCCAGGAAATTCTATGGCTACACCTTC

J: TRBJ2-3
D: TRBD2
V: TRBV3-1
size: many
CDR3: CASSQGGGAGDTQYF
DNA: TGTGCCAGCAGCCAAGGCGGGGGGGCCGGAGATACGCAGTATTTT

J: TRBJ2-3
D: -
V: TRBV20-1
size: -
CDR3: CSAPDEGNTQYF
DNA: TGCAGTGCACCGGACGAGGGGAATACGCAGTATTTT

J: TRBJ2-7
D: -
V: TRBV28
size: many
CDR3: CASSIGRISYEQYF
DNA: TGTGCCAGCAGTATTGGACGGATCTCCTACGAGCAGTACTTC

J: TRBJ1-4
D: -
V: TRBV7-8
size: many
CDR3: CASSLESGRGPTTNEKLFF
DNA: TGTGCCAGCAGCTTAGAAAGCGGGCGGGGACCTACAACTAATGAAAAACTGTTTTTT

J: TRBJ2-5
D: -
V: TRBV11-2
size: many
CDR3: CASSLDSTTETQYF
DNA: TGTGCCAGCAGCTTAGATAGCACGACCGAGACCCAGTACTTC

J: TRBJ2-1
D: TRBD1
V: TRBV3-1
size: -
CDR3: CASSQDRGYNEQFF
DNA: TGTGCCAGCAGCCAGGACAGGGGCTACAATGAGCAGTTCTTC

J: TRBJ2-4
D: -
V: TRBV9
size: -
CDR3: CASSVAVTKDIQYF
DNA: TGTGCCAGCAGCGTAGCGGTCACTAAGGACATTCAGTACTTC

J: TRBJ2-2
D: TRBD1
V: TRBV6-1
size: many
CDR3: CASSFGTGAAGELFF
DNA: TGTGCCAGCAGTTTCGGGACAGGGGCCGCCGGGGAGCTGTTTTTT

J: TRBJ2-1
D: -
V: TRBV20-1
size: many
CDR3: CSATPYAGYNEQFF
DNA: TGCAGTGCTACCCCTTACGCGGGATACAATGAGCAGTTCTTC

J: TRBJ2-7
D: -
V: TRBV19
size: -
CDR3: CASSDLGSYEQYF
DNA: TGTGCCAGTAGTGATCTAGGGTCCTACGAGCAGTACTTC

J: TRBJ2-2
D: -
V: TRBV19
size: once
CDR3: CASSTRIGTGELFF
DNA: TGTGCCAGTAGTACCAGGATAGGCACCGGGGAGCTGTTTTTT

J: TRBJ1-1
D: -
V: TRBV5-6
size: few
CDR3: CASSLPRGTEAFF
DNA: TGTGCCAGCAGCCTCCCTCGTGGGACTGAAGCTTTCTTT

J: TRBJ1-1
D: -
V: TRBV2
size: many
CDR3: CASSERGRGFTEAFF
DNA: TGTGCCAGCAGTGAAAGGGGCAGGGGATTCACTGAAGCTTTCTTT

J: TRBJ1-3
D: -
V: TRBV5-6
size: -
CDR3: CASSLSMYSGNTIYF
DNA: TGTGCCAGCAGCTTGTCCATGTACTCTGGAAACACCATATATTTT

J: TRBJ1-1
D: -
V: TRBV12-3/TRBV12-4
size: many
CDR3: CASSFGPWGTEAFF
DNA: TGTGCCAGCAGTTTTGGTCCTTGGGGAACTGAAGCTTTCTTT